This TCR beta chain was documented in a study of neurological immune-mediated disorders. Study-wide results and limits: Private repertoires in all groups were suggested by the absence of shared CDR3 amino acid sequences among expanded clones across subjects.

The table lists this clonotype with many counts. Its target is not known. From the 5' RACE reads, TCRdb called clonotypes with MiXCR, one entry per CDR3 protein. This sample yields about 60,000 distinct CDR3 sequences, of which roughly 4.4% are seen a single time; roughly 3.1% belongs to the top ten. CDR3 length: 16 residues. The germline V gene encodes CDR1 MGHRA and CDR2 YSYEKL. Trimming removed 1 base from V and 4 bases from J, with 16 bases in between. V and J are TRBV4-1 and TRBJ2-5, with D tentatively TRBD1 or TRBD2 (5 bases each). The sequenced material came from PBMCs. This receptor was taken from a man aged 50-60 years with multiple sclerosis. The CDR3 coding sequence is TGCGCCAGCAGCCAAGTAGCTCTCACTAGGGGAGAGACCCAGTACTTC. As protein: CASSQVALTRGETQYF.